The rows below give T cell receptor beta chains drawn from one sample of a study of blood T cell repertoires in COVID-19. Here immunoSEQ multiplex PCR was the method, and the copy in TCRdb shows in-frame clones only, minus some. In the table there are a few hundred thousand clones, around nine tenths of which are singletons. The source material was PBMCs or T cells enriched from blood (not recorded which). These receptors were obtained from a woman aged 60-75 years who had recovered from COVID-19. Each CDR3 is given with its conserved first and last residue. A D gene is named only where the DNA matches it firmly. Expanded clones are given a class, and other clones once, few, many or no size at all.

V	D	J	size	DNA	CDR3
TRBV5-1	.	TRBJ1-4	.	TGCGCCAGCACCAGGGGTTATAATGAAAAACTGTTTTTT	CASTRGYNEKLFF
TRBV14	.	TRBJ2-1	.	TGTGCCAGCAGCCCTTTGAGCGGAGATGAGCAGTTCTTC	CASSPLSGDEQFF
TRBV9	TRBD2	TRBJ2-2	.	TGTGCCAGCAGCCCGACGGGACTAGCGGTTAACACCGGGGAGCTGTTTTTT	CASSPTGLAVNTGELFF
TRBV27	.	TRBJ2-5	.	TGTGCCAGCAGTTACAGGATGGGAGAGACCCAGTACTTC	CASSYRMGETQYF
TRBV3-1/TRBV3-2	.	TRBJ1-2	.	TGTGCCAGCAGCCATGAATGGGGGGGCTATGGCTACACCTTC	CASSHEWGGYGYTF
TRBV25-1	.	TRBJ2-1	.	TGTGCCAGCAGTGAATACGAATGGCATGAGCAGTTCTTC	CASSEYEWHEQFF
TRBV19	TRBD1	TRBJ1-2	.	TGTGCCAGTAGTATGGGGGACAGAGCCCGCTATGGCTACACCTTC	CASSMGDRARYGYTF
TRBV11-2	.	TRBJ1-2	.	TGTGCCAGCAGCAGTTCCCCCGACAGCAGTTATGGCTACACCTTC	CASSSSPDSSYGYTF
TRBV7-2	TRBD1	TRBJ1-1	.	TGTGCCAGCAGCCTAACTCAGGGGGCGCGCACTGAAGCTTTCTTT	CASSLTQGARTEAFF
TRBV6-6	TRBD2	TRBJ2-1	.	TGTGCCAGCAGCCGTCTAGCGGGGGGCTGGAATGAGCAGTTCTTC	CASSRLAGGWNEQFF
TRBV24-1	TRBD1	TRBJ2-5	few	TGTGCCACCGGACAGGGGGGACAAGAGACCCAGTACTTC	CATGQGGQETQYF
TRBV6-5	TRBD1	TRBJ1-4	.	TGTGCCAGCAGTTACGACAGGGCTAATGAAAAACTGTTTTTT	CASSYDRANEKLFF
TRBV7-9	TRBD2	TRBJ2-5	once	TGTGCCAGCAGCTACTCGGCCACGGGGGGAGAGACCCAGTACTTC	CASSYSATGGETQYF
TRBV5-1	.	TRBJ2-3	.	TGCGCCAGCAGCGTAGCTACTAGTAGCACAGATACGCAGTATTTT	CASSVATSSTDTQYF
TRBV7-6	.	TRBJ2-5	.	TGTGCCAGCAGAGATAGCGGCCAAGAGACCCAGTACTTC	CASRDSGQETQYF
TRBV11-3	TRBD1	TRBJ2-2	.	TGTGCCAGCAGCCGAAACCGGGACAGGGCCCTGGAGGGGGAGCTGTTTTTT	CASSRNRDRALEGELFF
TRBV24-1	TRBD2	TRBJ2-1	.	TGTGCCACCAGTGATCCCAAGCTGACTAGCGGGGCCATCAATGAGCAGTTCTTC	CATSDPKLTSGAINEQFF
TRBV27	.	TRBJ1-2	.	TGTGCCAGCAGGCCTAACATCAACAGGGAAGGTGGCTACACCTTC	CASRPNINREGGYTF
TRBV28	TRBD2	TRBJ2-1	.	TGTGCCAGCAGTTCCCGATGGGGACTACCCGGATACAATGAGCAGTTCTTC	CASSSRWGLPGYNEQFF
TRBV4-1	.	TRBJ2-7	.	TGCGCCAGCAGCCAAGAGATACACAGCTCCTACGAGCAGTACTTC	CASSQEIHSSYEQYF
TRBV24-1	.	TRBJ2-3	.	TGTGCCACCAGTGAAAACAGGGATATAACAGATACGCAGTATTTT	CATSENRDITDTQYF
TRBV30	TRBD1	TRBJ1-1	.	TGTGCCTGGAGTGGAAGACAGGGAAAGGTGACTGAAGCTTTCTTT	CAWSGRQGKVTEAFF
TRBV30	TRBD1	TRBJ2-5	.	TGTGCCTGGAGTAACGCACCGGACAGGGGGCGAGAGACCCAGTACTTC	CAWSNAPDRGRETQYF
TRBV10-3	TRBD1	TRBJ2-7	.	TGTGCCATCACCTCGGACAGGGCCTCCTACGAGCAGTACTTC	CAITSDRASYEQYF
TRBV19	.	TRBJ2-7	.	TGTGCCAGTAGTTGGGGACTCTCGAGCTCCTACGAGCAGTACTTC	CASSWGLSSSYEQYF
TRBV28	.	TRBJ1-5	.	TGTGCCAGCAGTGTTAGGGGTGGTCAGCCCCAGCATTTT	CASSVRGGQPQHF
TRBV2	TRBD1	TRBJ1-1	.	TGTGCCAGCAGCTATCGACAGGGCACTGAAGCTTTCTTT	CASSYRQGTEAFF
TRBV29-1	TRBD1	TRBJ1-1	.	TGCAGCTCACGACAGGGTAGGCTTTCTGAAGCTTTCTTT	CSSRQGRLSEAFF
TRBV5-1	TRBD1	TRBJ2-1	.	TGCGCCAGCAGCAGAGACGGACAGGCGCAAGGTGGTTCCTACAATGAGCAGTTCTTC	CASSRDGQAQGGSYNEQFF
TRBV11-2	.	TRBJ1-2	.	TGTGCCAGCAGCTCAGGGTTTGGCTACACCTTC	CASSSGFGYTF
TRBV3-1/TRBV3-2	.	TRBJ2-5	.	TGTGCCAGCAGCCCCCTACGGGGGGAGACCCAGTACTTC	CASSPLRGETQYF
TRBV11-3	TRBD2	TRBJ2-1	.	TGTGCCAGCGGAACTAGCGGATACAATGAGCAGTTCTTC	CASGTSGYNEQFF